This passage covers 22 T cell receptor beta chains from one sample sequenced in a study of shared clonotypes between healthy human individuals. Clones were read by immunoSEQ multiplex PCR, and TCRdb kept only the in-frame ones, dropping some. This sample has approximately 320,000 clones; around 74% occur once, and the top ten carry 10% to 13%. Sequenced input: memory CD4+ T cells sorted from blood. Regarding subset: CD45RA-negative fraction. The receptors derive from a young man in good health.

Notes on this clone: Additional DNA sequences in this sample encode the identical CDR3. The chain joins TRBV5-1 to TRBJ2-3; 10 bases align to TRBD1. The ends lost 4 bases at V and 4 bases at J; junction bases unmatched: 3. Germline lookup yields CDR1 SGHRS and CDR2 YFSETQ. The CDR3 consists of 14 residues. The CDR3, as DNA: TGCGCCAGCAGCCCGACAGGGGGCGCAGATACGCAGTATTTT. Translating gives CASSPTGGADTQYF.

For the CDR3, the DNA is TGTGCCAGCAGCTTATCCCGGCTCTGGGTTCGAGAGACCCAGTACTTC. It codes for CASSLSRLWVRETQYF. The rearrangement uses TRBV7-8 and TRBJ2-5; D ambiguous. CDR3 length: 16 residues. Per germline, CDR1 SGHVS and CDR2 FQNEAQ. Trimming pared 2 bases from V and 4 bases from J, leaving 17 bases between.

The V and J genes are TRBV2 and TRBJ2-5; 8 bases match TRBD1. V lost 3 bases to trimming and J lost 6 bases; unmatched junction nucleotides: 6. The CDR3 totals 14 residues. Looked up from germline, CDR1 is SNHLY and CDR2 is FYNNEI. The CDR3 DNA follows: TGTGCCAGCAGTGATCGACAGGGGAGACAGACCCAGTACTTC. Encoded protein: CASSDRQGRQTQYF.

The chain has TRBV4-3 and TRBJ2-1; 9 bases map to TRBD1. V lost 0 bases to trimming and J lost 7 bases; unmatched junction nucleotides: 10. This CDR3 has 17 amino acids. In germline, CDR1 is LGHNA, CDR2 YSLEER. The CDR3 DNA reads TGCGCCAGCAGCCAAGATCGTATCGGGACAGGGAAAAATGAGCAGTTCTTC. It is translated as CASSQDRIGTGKNEQFF.

The CDR3 DNA sequence: TGTGCCAGCAGCGTCCAGGGGACGGGAGGGCCGCAGACCCAGTACTTC. It yields the protein CASSVQGTGGPQTQYF. V is TRBV9 and J is TRBJ2-5, with TRBD2 matching 8 bases. J gave up 6 bases and V 2 bases, and 12 bases lay outside the gene matches. CDR3 length: 16 residues. Germline CDR1 reads SGDLS; CDR2 reads YYNGEE. Using reference TRBV9 and TRBJ2-5 for the parts outside the CDR3, the full variable domain is DSGVTQTPKHLITATGQRVTLRCSPRSGDLSVYWYQQSLDQGLQFLIQYYNGEERAKGNILERFSAQQFPDLHSELNLSSLELGDSALYFCASSVQGTGGPQTQYFGPGTRLLVL.

CDR3 DNA: TGCGCCAGCAGCCAGAGGGGACTAGCGGGAACCACAGATACGCAGTATTTT. Encoded protein: CASSQRGLAGTTDTQYF. The V call is TRBV4-1, the J call TRBJ2-3, with 13 bases identical to TRBD2. This CDR3 has 17 amino acids. Germline values: CDR1 MGHRA, CDR2 YSYEKL. V shed 3 bases, J shed 2 bases, and the junction held 5 bases outside the gene matches.

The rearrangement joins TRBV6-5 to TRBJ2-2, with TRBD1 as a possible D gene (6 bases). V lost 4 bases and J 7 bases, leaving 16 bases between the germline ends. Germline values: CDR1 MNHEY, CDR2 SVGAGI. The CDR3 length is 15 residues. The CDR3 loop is CASSSWGREIGELFF. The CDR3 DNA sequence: TGTGCCAGCAGTTCTTGGGGGCGAGAGATCGGGGAGCTGTTTTTT.

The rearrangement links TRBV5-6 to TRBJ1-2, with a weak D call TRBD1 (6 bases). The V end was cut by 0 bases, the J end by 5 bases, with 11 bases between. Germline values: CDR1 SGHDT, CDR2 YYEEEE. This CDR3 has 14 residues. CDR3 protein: CASSLAQGIYGYTF. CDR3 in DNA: TGTGCCAGCAGCTTGGCACAGGGAATATATGGCTACACCTTC.

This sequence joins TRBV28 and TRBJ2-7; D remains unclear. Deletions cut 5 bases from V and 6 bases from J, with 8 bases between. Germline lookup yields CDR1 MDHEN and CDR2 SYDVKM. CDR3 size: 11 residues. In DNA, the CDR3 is TGTGCCAGCAGTGCCGTCCGCGAGCAGTACTTC. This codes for CASSAVREQYF.

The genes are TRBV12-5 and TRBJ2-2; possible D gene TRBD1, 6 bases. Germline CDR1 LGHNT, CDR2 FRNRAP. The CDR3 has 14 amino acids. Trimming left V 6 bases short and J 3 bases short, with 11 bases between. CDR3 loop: CASGPTGHTGELFF. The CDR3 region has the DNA TGTGCTAGTGGCCCGACAGGACACACCGGGGAGCTGTTTTTT.

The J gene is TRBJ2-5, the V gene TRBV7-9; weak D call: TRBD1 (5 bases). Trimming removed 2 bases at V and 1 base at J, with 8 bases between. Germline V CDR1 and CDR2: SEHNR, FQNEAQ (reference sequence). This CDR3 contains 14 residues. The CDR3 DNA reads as TGTGCCAGCAGCTTATCAGGGCGCCAAGAGACCCAGTACTTC. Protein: CASSLSGRQETQYF.

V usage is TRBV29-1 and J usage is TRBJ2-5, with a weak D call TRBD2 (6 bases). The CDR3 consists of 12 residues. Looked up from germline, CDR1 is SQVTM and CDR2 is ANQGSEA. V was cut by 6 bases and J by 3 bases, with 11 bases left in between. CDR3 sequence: CSVQRREETQYF. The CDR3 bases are TGCAGCGTCCAACGGAGGGAAGAGACCCAGTACTTC.

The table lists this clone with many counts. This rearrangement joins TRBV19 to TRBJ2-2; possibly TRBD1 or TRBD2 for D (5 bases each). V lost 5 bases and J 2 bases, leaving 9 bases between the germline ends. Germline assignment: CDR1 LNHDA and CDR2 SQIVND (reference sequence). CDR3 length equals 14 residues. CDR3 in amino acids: CASSWGRNTGELFF. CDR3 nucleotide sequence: TGTGCCAGTAGTTGGGGGAGAAACACCGGGGAGCTGTTTTTT.

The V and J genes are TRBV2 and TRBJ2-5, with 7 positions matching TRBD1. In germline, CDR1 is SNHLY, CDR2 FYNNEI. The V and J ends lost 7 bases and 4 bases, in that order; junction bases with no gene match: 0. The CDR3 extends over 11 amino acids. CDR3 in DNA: TGTGCCAGCACAGGGGGAGAGACCCAGTACTTC. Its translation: CASTGGETQYF.

In DNA form, the CDR3 reads TGTGCCAGCAGCTTGGTGGGTCGGTACCAAGAGACCCAGTACTTC. Residues: CASSLVGRYQETQYF. The chain combines TRBV5-6 with TRBJ2-5; no definite D call. This CDR3 has 15 amino acids. Per the germline V gene, CDR1 is SGHDT and CDR2 is YYEEEE. V shed 0 bases and J shed 0 bases, with 9 bases lying between them.

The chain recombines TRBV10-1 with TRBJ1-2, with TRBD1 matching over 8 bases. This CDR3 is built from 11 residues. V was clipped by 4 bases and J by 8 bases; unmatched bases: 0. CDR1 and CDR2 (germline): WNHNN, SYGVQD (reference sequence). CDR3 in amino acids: CASSGDRGYTF. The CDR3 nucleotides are TGCGCCAGCAGTGGGGACAGGGGCTACACCTTC.

The CDR3, as DNA: TGTGCCAGCAGCCCCTTGCTTAGTACGAACATTCAGTACTTC. Its translation is CASSPLLSTNIQYF. The chain combines TRBV14 with TRBJ2-4, with no clear D. V was pared by 4 bases and J by 7 bases, with 14 bases between. Germline CDR1 and CDR2: SGHDN and FVKESK. This CDR3 is built from 14 residues.

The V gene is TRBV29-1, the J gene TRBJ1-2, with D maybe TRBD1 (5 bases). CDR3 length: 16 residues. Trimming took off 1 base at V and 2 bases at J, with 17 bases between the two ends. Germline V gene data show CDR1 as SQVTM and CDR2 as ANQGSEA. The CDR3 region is CSVEGLRESVNYGYTF. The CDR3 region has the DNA TGCAGCGTTGAAGGACTCAGGGAGTCCGTGAACTATGGCTACACCTTC.

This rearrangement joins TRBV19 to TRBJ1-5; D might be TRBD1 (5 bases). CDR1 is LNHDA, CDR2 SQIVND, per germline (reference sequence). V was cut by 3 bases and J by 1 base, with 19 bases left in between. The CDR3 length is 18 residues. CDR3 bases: TGTGCCAGTAGTATTCAGGGAAGGCACGTCAGGAGCAATCAGCCCCAGCATTTT. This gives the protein CASSIQGRHVRSNQPQHF.

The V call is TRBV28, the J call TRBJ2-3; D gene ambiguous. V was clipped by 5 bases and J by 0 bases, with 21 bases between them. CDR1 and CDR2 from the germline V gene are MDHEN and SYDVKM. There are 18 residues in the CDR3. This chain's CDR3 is CASSPLLLEKASTDTQYF. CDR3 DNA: TGTGCCAGCAGTCCATTATTGTTGGAGAAGGCTAGCACAGATACGCAGTATTTT.

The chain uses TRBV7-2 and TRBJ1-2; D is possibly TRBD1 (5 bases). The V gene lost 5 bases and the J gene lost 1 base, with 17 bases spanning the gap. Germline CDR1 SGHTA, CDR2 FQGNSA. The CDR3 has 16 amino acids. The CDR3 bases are TGTGCCAGCAGCCCCGGGACGGCAAGGGGTAACTATGGCTACACCTTC. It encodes CASSPGTARGNYGYTF.

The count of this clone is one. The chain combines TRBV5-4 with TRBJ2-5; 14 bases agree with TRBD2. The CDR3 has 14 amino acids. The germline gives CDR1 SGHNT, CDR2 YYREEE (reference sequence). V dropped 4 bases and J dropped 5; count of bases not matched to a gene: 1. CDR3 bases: TGTGCCAGCAGCGGGACTAGCGGGAGTGAGACCCAGTACTTC. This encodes CASSGTSGSETQYF.